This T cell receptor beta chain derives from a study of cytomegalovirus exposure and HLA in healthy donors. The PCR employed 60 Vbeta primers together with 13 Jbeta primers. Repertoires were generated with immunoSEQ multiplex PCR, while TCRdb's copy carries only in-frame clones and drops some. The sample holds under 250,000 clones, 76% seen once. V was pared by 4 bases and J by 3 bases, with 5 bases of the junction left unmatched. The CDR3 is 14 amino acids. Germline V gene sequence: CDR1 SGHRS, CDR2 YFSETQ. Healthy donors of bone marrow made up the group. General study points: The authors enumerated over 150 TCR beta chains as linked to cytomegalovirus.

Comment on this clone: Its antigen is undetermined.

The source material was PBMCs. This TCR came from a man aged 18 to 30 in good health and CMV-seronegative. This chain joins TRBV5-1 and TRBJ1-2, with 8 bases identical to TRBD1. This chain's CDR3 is CASSLWGQDYGYTF. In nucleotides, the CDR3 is TGCGCCAGCAGCCTCTGGGGACAGGACTATGGCTACACCTTC. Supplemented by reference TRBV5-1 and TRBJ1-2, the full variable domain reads KAGVTQTPRYLIKTRGQQVTLSCSPISGHRSVSWYQQTPGQGLQFLFEYFSETQRNKGNFPGRFSGRQFSNSRSEMNVSTLELGDSALYLCASSLWGQDYGYTFGSGTRLTVV.